The 8 T cell receptor beta chains listed next were all sequenced from one sample in a study of T cell responses to AZD1222 COVID-19 vaccine. TCRdb keeps only in-frame clones here, not all; method: immunoSEQ multiplex PCR. The sample has approximately 150,000 clones, around 94% seen once. The sample was peripheral blood, taken 28 days after the second AZD1222 dose. The receptors were gathered from an adult who received the AZD1222 COVID-19 vaccine.

The chain uses TRBV21-1 and TRBJ1-2. TRBV21-1 counts as a pseudogene. The CDR3 sequence is 10 residues long. CDR3 region: CASRDYGYTF. DNA for the CDR3: TGTGCCAGCAGGGACTATGGCTACACCTTC.

This chain joins TRBV5-4 and TRBJ1-1; 10 nucleotides line up with TRBD1. This CDR3 is 15 amino acids long. The germline CDR1 and CDR2 sequences are SGHNT and YYREEE (reference sequence). The trim removed 4 bases at V and 6 bases at J, leaving 9 bases unmatched. The CDR3 protein is CASSQDRGVSSEAFF. As DNA, the CDR3 is TGTGCCAGCAGCCAGGACAGGGGGGTCTCGTCTGAAGCTTTCTTT.

The chain employs TRBV7-9 and TRBJ1-1; D is uncertain. Germline V CDR1 and CDR2: SEHNR, FQNEAQ (reference sequence). There are 18 residues in the CDR3. The V end lost 5 bases, the J end lost 3 bases, and 25 bases lay between the germline ends. This CDR3 is CASSPSGRNMETDTEAFF. CDR3 DNA: TGTGCCAGCAGCCCGAGTGGACGTAATATGGAGACGGACACTGAAGCTTTCTTT.

The rearrangement links TRBV28 to TRBJ2-7, with a weak D call TRBD2 (5 bases). CDR3 length equals 12 residues. V was shortened by 8 bases and J by 4 bases, with 12 bases between the two germline ends. Germline V gene lookup returns CDR1 MDHEN and CDR2 SYDVKM. CDR3 loop: CASQTGRYEQYF. The CDR3 DNA is TGTGCCAGCCAGACGGGGAGATACGAGCAGTACTTC.

The chain carries TRBV3-1 (or the pseudogene TRBV3-2) and TRBJ1-5, with 7 bases aligning to TRBD1. CDR3 length: 15 amino acids. V was pared by 2 bases and J by 2 bases, with 3 bases of the junction left unmatched. CDR1 and CDR2 from the germline V gene are LGHDT and YNNKEL (reference sequence). The CDR3 DNA reads as TGTGCCAGCAGCCAACAGGGGGGGGGCAATCAGCCCCAGCATTTT. Its translation: CASSQQGGGNQPQHF.

This chain uses TRBV7-8 with TRBJ2-1; no clear D gene. CDR1 is SGHVS, CDR2 FQNEAQ, per germline. V gave up 5 bases and J gave up 0 bases, with 11 bases separating them. The CDR3 sequence is 15 residues long. CDR3 sequence: CASSPSRISYNEQFF. The CDR3 nucleotides are TGTGCCAGCAGCCCCTCTAGAATCTCCTACAATGAGCAGTTCTTC.

CDR3 sequence: CASSPPGTSGEGEQFF. The CDR3 bases are TGTGCCAGCTCACCACCGGGGACTAGCGGGGAGGGTGAGCAGTTCTTC. The V gene is TRBV18, the J gene TRBJ2-1; 13 bases are shared with TRBD2. The length of the CDR3 is 16 residues. Germline assignment: CDR1 KGHSH and CDR2 LQKENI. The V and J ends lost 0 bases and 9 bases, in that order; junction bases with no gene match: 5. The full variable domain, its missing parts supplied by reference TRBV18 and TRBJ2-1, is NAGVMQNPRHLVRRRGQEARLRCSPMKGHSHVYWYRQLPEEGLKFMVYLQKENIIDESGMPKERFSAEFPKEGPSILRIQQVVRGDSAAYFCASSPPGTSGEGEQFFGPGTRLTVL.

The J gene is TRBJ2-7, the V gene TRBV5-1, with no clear D. Germline V CDR1 and CDR2: SGHRS, YFSETQ. The germline V and J ends were trimmed by 6 bases and 1 base, with 11 bases remaining between them. The CDR3 has 13 residues. DNA for the CDR3: TGCGCCAGCATATTCGTCAGATCCTACGAGCAGTACTTC. It is translated as CASIFVRSYEQYF.